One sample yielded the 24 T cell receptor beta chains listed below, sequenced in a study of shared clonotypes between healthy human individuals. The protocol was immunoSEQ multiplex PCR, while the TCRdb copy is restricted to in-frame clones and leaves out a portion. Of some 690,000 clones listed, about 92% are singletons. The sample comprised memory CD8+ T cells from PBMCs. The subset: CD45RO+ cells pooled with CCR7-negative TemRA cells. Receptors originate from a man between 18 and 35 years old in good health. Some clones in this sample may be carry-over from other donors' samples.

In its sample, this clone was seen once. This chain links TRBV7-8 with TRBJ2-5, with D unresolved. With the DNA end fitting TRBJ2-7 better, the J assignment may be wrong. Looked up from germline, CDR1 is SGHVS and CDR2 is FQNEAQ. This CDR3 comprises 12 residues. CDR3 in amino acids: CASSFLDYEQYF. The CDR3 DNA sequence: TGTGCCAGCAGCTTCCTAGACTACGAGCAGTACTTC.

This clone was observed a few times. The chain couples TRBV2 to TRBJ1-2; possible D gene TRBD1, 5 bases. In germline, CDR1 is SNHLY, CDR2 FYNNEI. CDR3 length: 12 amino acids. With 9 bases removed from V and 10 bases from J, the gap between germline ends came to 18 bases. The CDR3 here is CARIDSQRSYTF. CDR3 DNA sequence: TGTGCCAGGATCGACAGCCAAAGGTCCTACACCTTC.

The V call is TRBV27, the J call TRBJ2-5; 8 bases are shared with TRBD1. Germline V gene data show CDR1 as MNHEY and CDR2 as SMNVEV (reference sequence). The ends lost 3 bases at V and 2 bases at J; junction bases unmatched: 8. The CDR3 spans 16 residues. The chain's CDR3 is CASSFRGTGGQETQYF. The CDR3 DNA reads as TGTGCCAGCAGTTTTCGGGGAACAGGGGGGCAAGAGACCCAGTACTTC.

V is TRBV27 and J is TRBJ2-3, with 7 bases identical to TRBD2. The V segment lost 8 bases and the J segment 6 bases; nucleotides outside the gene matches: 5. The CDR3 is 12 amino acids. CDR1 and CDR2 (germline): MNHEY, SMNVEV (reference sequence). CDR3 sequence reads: CASWGGTDTQYF. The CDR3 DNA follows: TGTGCCAGCTGGGGGGGAACCGATACGCAGTATTTT.

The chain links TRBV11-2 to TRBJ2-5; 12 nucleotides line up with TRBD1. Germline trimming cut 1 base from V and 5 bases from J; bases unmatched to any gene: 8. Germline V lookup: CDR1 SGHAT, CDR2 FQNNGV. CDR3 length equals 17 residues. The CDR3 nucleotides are TGTGCCAGCAGCTTAGCAGGGGACAGGGGGCTCTGGGAGACCCAGTACTTC. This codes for CASSLAGDRGLWETQYF.

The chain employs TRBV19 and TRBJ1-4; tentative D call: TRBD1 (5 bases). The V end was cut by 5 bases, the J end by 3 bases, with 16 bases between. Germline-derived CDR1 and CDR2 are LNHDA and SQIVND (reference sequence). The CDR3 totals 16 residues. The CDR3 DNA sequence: TGTGCCAGTAGTTCCGGGTCCACGGGGCCTAATGAAAAACTGTTTTTT. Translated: CASSSGSTGPNEKLFF.

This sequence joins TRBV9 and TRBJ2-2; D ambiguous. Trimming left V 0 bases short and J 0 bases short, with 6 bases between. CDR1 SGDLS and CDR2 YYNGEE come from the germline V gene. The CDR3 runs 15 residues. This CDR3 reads CASSVDIANTGELFF. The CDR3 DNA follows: TGTGCCAGCAGCGTAGATATAGCGAACACCGGGGAGCTGTTTTTT. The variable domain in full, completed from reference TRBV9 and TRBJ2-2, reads DSGVTQTPKHLITATGQRVTLRCSPRSGDLSVYWYQQSLDQGLQFLIQYYNGEERAKGNILERFSAQQFPDLHSELNLSSLELGDSALYFCASSVDIANTGELFFGEGSRLTVL.

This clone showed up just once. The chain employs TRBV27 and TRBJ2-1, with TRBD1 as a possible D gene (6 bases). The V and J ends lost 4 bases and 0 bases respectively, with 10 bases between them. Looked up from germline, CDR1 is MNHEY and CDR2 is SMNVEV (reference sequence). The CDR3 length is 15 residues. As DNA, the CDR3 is TGTGCCAGCAGTTCCCGGGACATCTCCTACAATGAGCAGTTCTTC. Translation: CASSSRDISYNEQFF.

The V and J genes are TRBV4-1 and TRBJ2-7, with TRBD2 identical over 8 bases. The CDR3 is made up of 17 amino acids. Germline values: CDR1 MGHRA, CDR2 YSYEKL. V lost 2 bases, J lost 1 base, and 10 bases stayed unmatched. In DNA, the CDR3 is TGCGCCAGCAGCCAAAAATCTTGGGGGACTAGTTCCTACGAGCAGTACTTC. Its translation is CASSQKSWGTSSYEQYF.

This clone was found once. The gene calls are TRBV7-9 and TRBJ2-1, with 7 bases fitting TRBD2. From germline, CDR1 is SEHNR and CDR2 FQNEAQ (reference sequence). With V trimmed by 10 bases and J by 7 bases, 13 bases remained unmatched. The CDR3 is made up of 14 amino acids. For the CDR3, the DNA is TGTGCCACCAACACGGGGCGGGAGTTGAATGAGCAGTTCTTC. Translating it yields CATNTGRELNEQFF.

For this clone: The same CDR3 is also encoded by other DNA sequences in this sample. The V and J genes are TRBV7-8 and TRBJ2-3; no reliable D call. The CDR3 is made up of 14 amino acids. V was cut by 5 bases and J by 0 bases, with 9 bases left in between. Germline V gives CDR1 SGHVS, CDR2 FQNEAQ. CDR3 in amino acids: CASSALHSTDTQYF. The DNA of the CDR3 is TGTGCCAGCAGCGCCCTACACAGCACAGATACGCAGTATTTT.

In DNA form, the CDR3 reads TGCGCCAGCAGCCAAACGACAGGGGGTGGCACCGGGGAGCTGTTTTTT. Translated, it gives CASSQTTGGGTGELFF. The chain has TRBV4-1 and TRBJ2-2, with 9 positions matching TRBD1. CDR1 is MGHRA, CDR2 YSYEKL, per germline. V lost 2 bases, J lost 4 bases, and 5 bases stayed unmatched. The CDR3 is 16 residues long.

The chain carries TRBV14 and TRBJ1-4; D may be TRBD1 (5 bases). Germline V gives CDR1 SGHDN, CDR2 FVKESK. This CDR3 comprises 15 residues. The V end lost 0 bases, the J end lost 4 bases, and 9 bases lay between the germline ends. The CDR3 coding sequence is TGTGCCAGCAGCCAAGACGGACATTATAATGAAAAACTGTTTTTT. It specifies CASSQDGHYNEKLFF. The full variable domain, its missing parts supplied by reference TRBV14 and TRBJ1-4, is EAGVTQFPSHSVIEKGQTVTLRCDPISGHDNLYWYRRVMGKEIKFLLHFVKESKQDESGMPNNRFLAERTGGTYSTLKVQPAELEDSGVYFCASSQDGHYNEKLFFGSGTQLSVL.

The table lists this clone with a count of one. CDR3 sequence (DNA): TGTGCCAGCAGTCTCCGGTACGGGACTCAATACGAGCAGTACTTC. It encodes CASSLRYGTQYEQYF. The rearrangement joins TRBV28 to TRBJ2-7; weak D call: TRBD2 (6 bases). The germline V gene encodes CDR1 MDHEN and CDR2 SYDVKM. The V end lost 5 bases, the J end lost 4 bases, and 18 bases lay between the germline ends. The CDR3 is 15 residues long.

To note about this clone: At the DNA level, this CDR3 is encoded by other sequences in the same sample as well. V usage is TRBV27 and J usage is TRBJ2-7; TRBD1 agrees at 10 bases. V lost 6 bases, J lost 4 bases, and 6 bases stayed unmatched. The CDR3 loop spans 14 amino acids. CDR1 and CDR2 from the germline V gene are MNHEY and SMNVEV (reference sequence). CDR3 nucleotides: TGTGCCAGCAGCTCGGACAGGGGGGGTTACGAGCAGTACTTC. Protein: CASSSDRGGYEQYF.

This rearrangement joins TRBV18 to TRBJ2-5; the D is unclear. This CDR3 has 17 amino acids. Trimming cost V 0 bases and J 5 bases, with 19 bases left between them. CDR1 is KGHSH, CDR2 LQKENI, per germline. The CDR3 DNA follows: TGTGCCAGCTCACCACCGTCGAATCAGGTTGGTCCGGAGACCCAGTACTTC. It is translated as CASSPPSNQVGPETQYF.

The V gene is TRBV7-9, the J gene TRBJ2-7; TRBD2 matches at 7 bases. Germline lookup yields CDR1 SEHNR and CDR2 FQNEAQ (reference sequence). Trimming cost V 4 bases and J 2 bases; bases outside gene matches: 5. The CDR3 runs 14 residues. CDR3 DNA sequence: TGTGCCAGCAGCTGGGGCGCGGGGGCCTACGAGCAGTACTTC. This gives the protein CASSWGAGAYEQYF.

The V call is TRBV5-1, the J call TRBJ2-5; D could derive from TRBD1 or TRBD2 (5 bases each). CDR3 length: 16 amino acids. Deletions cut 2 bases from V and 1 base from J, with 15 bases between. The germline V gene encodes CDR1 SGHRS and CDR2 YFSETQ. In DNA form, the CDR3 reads TGCGCCAGCAGCTTTGGGGGAATTAGGGTCCAAGAGACCCAGTACTTC. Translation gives CASSFGGIRVQETQYF.

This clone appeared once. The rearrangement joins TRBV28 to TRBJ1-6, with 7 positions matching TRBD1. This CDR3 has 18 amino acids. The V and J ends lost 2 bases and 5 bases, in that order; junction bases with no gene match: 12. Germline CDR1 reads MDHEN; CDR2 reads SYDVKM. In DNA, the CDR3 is TGTGCCAGCAGTTTAGACCTTTCGCAGGGGGAGAATAATTCACCCCTCCACTTT. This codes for CASSLDLSQGENNSPLHF.

The DNA of the CDR3 is TGTGCCATCCAACAGACAGATACGCAGTATTTT. Its translation: CAIQQTDTQYF. The rearrangement uses TRBV10-3 and TRBJ2-3, with D unclear. The ends were cut back, 8 bases at V and 3 bases at J, with 6 bases in the middle. Per the germline V gene, CDR1 is ENHRY and CDR2 is SYGVKD. The CDR3 runs 11 residues.

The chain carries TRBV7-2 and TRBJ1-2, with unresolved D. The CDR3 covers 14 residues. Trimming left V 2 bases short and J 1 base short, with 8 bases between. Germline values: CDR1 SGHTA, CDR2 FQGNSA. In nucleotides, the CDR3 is TGTGCCAGCAGCTTACCGCCAGATAACTATGGCTACACCTTC. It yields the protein CASSLPPDNYGYTF. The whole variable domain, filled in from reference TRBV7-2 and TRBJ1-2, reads GAGVSQSPSNKVTEKGKDVELRCDPISGHTALYWYRQSLGQGLEFLIYFQGNSAPDKSGLPSDRFSAERTGGSVSTLTIQRTQQEDSAVYLCASSLPPDNYGYTFGSGTRLTVV.

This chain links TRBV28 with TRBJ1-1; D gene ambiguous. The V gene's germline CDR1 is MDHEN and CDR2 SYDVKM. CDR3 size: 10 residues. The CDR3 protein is CGSMNTEAFF. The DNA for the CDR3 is TGTGGAAGCATGAACACTGAAGCTTTCTTT.

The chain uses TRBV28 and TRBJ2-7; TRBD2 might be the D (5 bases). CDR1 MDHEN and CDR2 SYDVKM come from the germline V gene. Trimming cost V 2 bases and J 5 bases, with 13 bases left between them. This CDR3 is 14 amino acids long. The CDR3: CASSLRGFVHEQYF. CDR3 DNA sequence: TGTGCCAGCAGTTTACGGGGATTTGTCCACGAGCAGTACTTC.

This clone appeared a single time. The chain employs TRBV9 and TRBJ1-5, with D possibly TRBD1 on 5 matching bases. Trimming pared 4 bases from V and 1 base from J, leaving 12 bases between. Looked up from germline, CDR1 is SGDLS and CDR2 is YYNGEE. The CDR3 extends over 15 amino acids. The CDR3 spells CASSPGDLSNQPQHF. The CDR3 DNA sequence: TGTGCCAGCAGCCCCGGGGACCTAAGCAATCAGCCCCAGCATTTT.